This is a list of T cell receptor beta chains from one sample in a study of T-cell memory formation after mild COVID-19. One entry per CDR3 protein results from TCRdb running MiXCR on the 5' RACE reads. In the table there are about 16,000 distinct CDR3 sequences, approximately 23% of which are singletons. The sample comprised PBMCs or a T cell subset sorted from them (not recorded which). These receptors were taken from a man younger than 35 who had mild COVID-19 (a few samples of this study predate the infection). Cell type and time point are not known. Both conserved end residues are part of each CDR3. The D gene is left open where the match is weak. For some rows the clone size is stated as once, few or many, or as a class when expanded; others skip it.

D: -
V: TRBV29-1
J: TRBJ1-2
size: few
DNA: TGCAGCGTTATAGACGGCGCGGGGTACTATGGCTACACCTTC
CDR3: CSVIDGAGYYGYTF

D: TRBD2
V: TRBV6-6
J: TRBJ2-5
size: many
DNA: TGTGCCAGCAGTTACTTCCGGCCAGCGGGGGGCCCTCAAGAGACCCAGTACTTC
CDR3: CASSYFRPAGGPQETQYF

D: TRBD2
V: TRBV4-2
J: TRBJ2-1
size: -
DNA: TGTGCCAGCAGCCCGGAGGGTCTAGCGGGAGGGAATGAGCAGTTCTTC
CDR3: CASSPEGLAGGNEQFF

D: -
V: TRBV9
J: TRBJ2-1
size: many
DNA: TGTGCCAGCAGTGGTAGTTTAGGTTACAATGAGCAGTTCTTC
CDR3: CASSGSLGYNEQFF

D: -
V: TRBV6-9
J: TRBJ1-4
size: many
DNA: TGTGCCAGCAGTAGGTCCAGGGGCGCACGTGAAAAACTGTTTTTT
CDR3: CASSRSRGAREKLFF

D: TRBD1
V: TRBV7-9
J: TRBJ1-1
size: many
DNA: TGTGCCAGCAGCTCGTGGCTAGGGGGCATGAACACTGAAGCTTTCTTT
CDR3: CASSSWLGGMNTEAFF

D: TRBD1
V: TRBV7-7
J: TRBJ2-2
size: many
DNA: TGTGCTAGCAGCTTGCGGACAGGGTTTCGGCTGTTTTTT
CDR3: CASSLRTGFRLFF

D: -
V: TRBV27
J: TRBJ2-5
size: many
DNA: TGTGCCAGCAGTTTAGACGGCAGGCAAGAGACCCAGTACTTC
CDR3: CASSLDGRQETQYF

D: -
V: TRBV12-5
J: TRBJ1-2
size: -
DNA: TGTGCTAGTGGTTTGATGACATCCCGGGTATATGGCTACACCTTC
CDR3: CASGLMTSRVYGYTF

D: -
V: TRBV7-3
J: TRBJ2-1
size: -
DNA: TGTGCCAGCAGCTTACAGGGGCGGGGGAGCTCCTACAATGAGCAGTTCTTC
CDR3: CASSLQGRGSSYNEQFF

D: -
V: TRBV4-3
J: TRBJ2-7
size: -
DNA: TGCGCCAGCAGCCAAGATCGCGGGAACGAGCAGTACTTC
CDR3: CASSQDRGNEQYF

D: TRBD1
V: TRBV4-1
J: TRBJ1-3
size: -
DNA: TGCGCCAGCAGCCCCAGGGGGCCCTCTGGAAACACCATATATTTT
CDR3: CASSPRGPSGNTIYF

D: -
V: TRBV20-1
J: TRBJ2-7
size: many
DNA: TGCAGTGCTAGAGATCCGAGGGGGGGTGGCGACGAGCAGTACTTC
CDR3: CSARDPRGGGDEQYF

D: TRBD1
V: TRBV7-9
J: TRBJ1-2
size: many
DNA: TGTGCCAGCAGCCCCGGACAGGGTCACTATGGCTACACCTTC
CDR3: CASSPGQGHYGYTF

D: -
V: TRBV4-3
J: TRBJ2-5
size: many
DNA: TGCGCCAGCAGCCAATGGGGTCGGGAGACCCAGTACTTC
CDR3: CASSQWGRETQYF

D: -
V: TRBV12-3/TRBV12-4
J: TRBJ2-3
size: many
DNA: TGTGCCAGCAGTTTGGGCGGGGTAGGGGATACGCAGTATTTT
CDR3: CASSLGGVGDTQYF

D: TRBD2
V: TRBV4-2
J: TRBJ2-5
size: -
DNA: TGTGCCAGCAGACCCTACGGACTAGCCGGGCAGACCCAGTACTTC
CDR3: CASRPYGLAGQTQYF

D: -
V: TRBV7-6
J: TRBJ1-1
size: many
DNA: TGTGCCAGCAGCTTAGCGGTAAAGCCCAACACTGAAGCTTTCTTT
CDR3: CASSLAVKPNTEAFF

D: TRBD2
V: TRBV5-1
J: TRBJ2-1
size: many
DNA: TGCGCCAGCAGCTACCCGGGACTAGCGGCATACAATGAGCAGTTCTTC
CDR3: CASSYPGLAAYNEQFF

D: -
V: TRBV2
J: TRBJ1-4
size: many
DNA: TGTGCCAGCAGTGCTGGGGGTGACGGAAAACTGTTTTTT
CDR3: CASSAGGDGKLFF

D: -
V: TRBV5-1
J: TRBJ2-1
size: many
DNA: TGCGCCAGCAGCTTGGCCTCGGCAGGGAGCTCCTACAATGAGCAGTTCTTC
CDR3: CASSLASAGSSYNEQFF

D: TRBD2
V: TRBV12-3/TRBV12-4
J: TRBJ2-5
size: many
DNA: TGTGCCAGCAGATCCCTGTGGGGGGGCCAAGAGACCCAGTACTTC
CDR3: CASRSLWGGQETQYF

D: -
V: TRBV5-1
J: TRBJ1-3
size: many
DNA: TGCGCCAGCAGCTTGGGGGCTGACTTCTCTGGAAACACCATATATTTT
CDR3: CASSLGADFSGNTIYF

D: -
V: TRBV4-1
J: TRBJ2-2
size: -
DNA: TGCGCCAGCAGCCAAGAGGGACGGACACCGAACACCGGGGAGCTGTTTTTT
CDR3: CASSQEGRTPNTGELFF

D: TRBD1
V: TRBV9
J: TRBJ1-6
size: many
DNA: TGTGCCAGCAGCGAACGGGACAGGCTTAATTCACCCCTCCACTTT
CDR3: CASSERDRLNSPLHF

D: -
V: TRBV5-6
J: TRBJ2-5
size: many
DNA: TGTGCCAGCAGGCCAACAGGGTACCCAAGAGAGGCCCAGTACTTC
CDR3: CASRPTGYPREAQYF

D: -
V: TRBV4-1
J: TRBJ1-2
size: -
DNA: TGCGCCAGCAGCCAAGATCCCGGGGGCTATGGCTACACCTTC
CDR3: CASSQDPGGYGYTF

D: -
V: TRBV7-9
J: TRBJ2-4
size: many
DNA: TGTGCCAGCAGCTTCCGGGACTCAGAGAACATTCAGTACTTC
CDR3: CASSFRDSENIQYF

D: -
V: TRBV5-6
J: TRBJ1-5
size: many
DNA: TGTGCCAGCAGCCCCTGGCATAGTGGCAGGCCGGGGCAGCCCCAGCATTTT
CDR3: CASSPWHSGRPGQPQHF

D: -
V: TRBV6-2/TRBV6-3
J: TRBJ2-7
size: many
DNA: TGTGCCAGCAGTTACCCAATGGGTGAAGTCTACGAGCAGTACTTC
CDR3: CASSYPMGEVYEQYF

D: -
V: TRBV9
J: TRBJ2-5
size: many
DNA: TGTGCCAGCAGCGGGACTATCGAGGAGACCCAGTACTTC
CDR3: CASSGTIEETQYF

D: -
V: TRBV18
J: TRBJ2-2
size: many
DNA: TGTGCCAGCTCACAACTAACCCTTGGACGGATATCACTGGCGAACACCGGGGAGCTGTTTTTT
CDR3: CASSQLTLGRISLANTGELFF

D: -
V: TRBV5-1
J: TRBJ2-2
size: many
DNA: TGCGCCAGCAGCTCGAACGGGGCTAACGCGAACACCGGGGAGCTGTTTTTT
CDR3: CASSSNGANANTGELFF